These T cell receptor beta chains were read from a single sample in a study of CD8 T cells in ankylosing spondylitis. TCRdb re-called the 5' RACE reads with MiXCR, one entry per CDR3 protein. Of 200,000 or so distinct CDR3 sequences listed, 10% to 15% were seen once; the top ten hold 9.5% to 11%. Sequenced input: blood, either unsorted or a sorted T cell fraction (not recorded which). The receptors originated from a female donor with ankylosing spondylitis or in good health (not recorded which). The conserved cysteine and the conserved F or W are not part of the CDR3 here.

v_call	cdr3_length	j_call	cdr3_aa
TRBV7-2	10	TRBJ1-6	ASSLSSRPLH
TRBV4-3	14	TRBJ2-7	ASSQVWWGSRYEQY
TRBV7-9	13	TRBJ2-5	ASSGNSGPGETQY
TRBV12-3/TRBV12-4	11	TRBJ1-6	ASSPSFNSPLH
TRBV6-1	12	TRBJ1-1	ASSGTGGRTEAF
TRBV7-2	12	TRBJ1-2	ASSSGVGFRGYT
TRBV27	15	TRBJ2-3	ASSLSPSGRAPDTQY
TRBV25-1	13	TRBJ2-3	ATLAREGGTDTQY
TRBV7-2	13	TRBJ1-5	ASSAGQGSNQSQH
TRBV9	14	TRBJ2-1	ASSGPSGREYNEQF
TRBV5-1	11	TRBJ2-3	ASSPPRVGTQY
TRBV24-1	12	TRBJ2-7	ATSARDRVHEQY
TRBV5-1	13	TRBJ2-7	ASSFGLVGIYEQY
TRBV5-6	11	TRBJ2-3	ASNPTGADTQY
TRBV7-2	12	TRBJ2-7	ASRSRLSSYEQY
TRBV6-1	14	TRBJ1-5	ASSPGPLPNNQPQH
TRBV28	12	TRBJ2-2	ASSSLFLAGELF
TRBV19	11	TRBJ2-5	ASSRSAKETQY
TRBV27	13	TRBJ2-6	ASSYRRSGANVLT
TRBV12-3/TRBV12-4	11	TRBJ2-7	ASRFGSSYEQY
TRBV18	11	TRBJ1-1	ASSPDGNTEAF
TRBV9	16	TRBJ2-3	ASSAGVGAPPGTDTQY
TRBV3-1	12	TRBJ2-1	ASSQDRRGSRIF
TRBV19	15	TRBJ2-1	ASSIQPPAGFYNEQF
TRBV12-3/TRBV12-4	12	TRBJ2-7	ASTRDSLIYEQY
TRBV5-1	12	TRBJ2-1	ASSSSGTNNEQF
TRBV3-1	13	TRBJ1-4	ASSPPGQGNEKLF
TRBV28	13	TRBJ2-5	ASSRPLAGGETQY
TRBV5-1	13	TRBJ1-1	ASSLGVQRNTEAF
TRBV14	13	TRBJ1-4	ASSQVSWQGVKLF
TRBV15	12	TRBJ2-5	ATSRDYTQETQY
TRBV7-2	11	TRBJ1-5	ASMSDLNQPQH
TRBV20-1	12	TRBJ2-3	SARGSGSTDTQY
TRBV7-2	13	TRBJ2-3	ASSLGVVGTDTQY
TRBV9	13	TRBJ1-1	ASSVGGGKFTEAF
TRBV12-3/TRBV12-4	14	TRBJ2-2	ASSFSGTPNTGELF
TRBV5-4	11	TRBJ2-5	ASSGTFQETQY
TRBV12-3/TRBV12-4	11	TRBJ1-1	ASSLGGGPKAF
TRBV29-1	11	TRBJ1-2	SARTGQDYGYT
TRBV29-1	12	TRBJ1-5	SVSGTGGGQPQH
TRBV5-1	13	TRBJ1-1	ASSLARGRNTEAF
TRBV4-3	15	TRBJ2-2	ASSQEIASGNTGELF
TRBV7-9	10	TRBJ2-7	ASSRDGYEQY
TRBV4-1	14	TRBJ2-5	ASSPGGGTDQETQY
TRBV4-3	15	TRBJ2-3	ASSQDGGADRTDTQY
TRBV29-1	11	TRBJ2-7	SVVRDNSYEQY
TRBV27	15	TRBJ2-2	ASSLPRLAANTGELF
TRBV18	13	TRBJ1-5	ASSPPAGGDQPQH
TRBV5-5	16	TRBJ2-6	ASSFEGHQASGANVLT
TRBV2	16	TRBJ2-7	ARRSAFPGHEGLYEQY
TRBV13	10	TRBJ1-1	ASSSQRSEAF
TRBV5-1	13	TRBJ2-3	ASAKAGSSTDTQY